This T cell receptor beta chain stems from a study of tumor and adjacent non-tumor tissue in lung cancer. The template was RNA from unsorted bulk tissue. Donors were chemotherapy-naive, newly diagnosed lung cancer surgical patients in China, August–late 2014. TCRbeta libraries were built with three rounds of nested PCR, modified from ARM-PCR. TCRdb passed the multiplex PCR reads through MiXCR, listing each CDR3 protein once. The repertoire holds over 100,000 distinct CDR3 sequences, with roughly 75% as singletons. The CDR3 sequence is 18 residues long. V lost 5 bases, J lost 2 bases, and 13 bases stayed unmatched. Germline CDR1 is SGHTA and CDR2 is FQGNSA.

This receptor was taken from a woman aged 60 to 75 with non-small cell lung cancer. Sequenced input: lung tumor tissue. The rearrangement links TRBV7-2 to TRBJ2-1; 9 nucleotides agree with TRBD2. CDR3 amino acids: CASSRRGGATVTYNEQFF. The CDR3 DNA sequence: TGTGCCAGCAGCAGACGCGGGGGGGCCACCGTGACCTACAATGAGCAGTTCTTC.